This T cell receptor (beta chain) came from a study of cytomegalovirus exposure and HLA in healthy donors. On the study more broadly: A subsequent analysis stated that the 120 validation repertoires were run on the same platform as the roughly 670 first-cohort repertoires.

Sequencing used immunoSEQ multiplex PCR; TCRdb keeps in-frame clones, though not all of them. This table has 150,000 to 200,000 clones, 85% to 90% appearing once. J gave up 3 bases and V 1 base, and 2 bases lay outside the gene matches. CDR1 is MGHRA, CDR2 YSYEKL, per germline. The CDR3 totals 15 residues. V gene TRBV4-1 combines with J gene TRBJ2-1, with 8 bases aligning to TRBD2. This clonotype originated in a woman younger than 45 in good health and CMV-seronegative. The sequenced sample consisted of PBMCs. This CDR3 reads CASSQAGGIYNEQFF. Here the CDR3 DNA reads TGCGCCAGCAGCCAAGCGGGGGGGATCTACAATGAGCAGTTCTTC.